The rows below give T cell receptor beta chains drawn from one sample of a study of OX40 agonist ivuxolimab in advanced cancers. Sequencing used immunoSEQ multiplex PCR; TCRdb keeps in-frame clones, though not all of them. In the table there are roughly 62,000 clones, around 84% of which are singletons. Source: CD4+ or CD8+ T cells sorted from blood, taken in a trial of the OX40 agonist ivuxolimab. Source of these receptors: an adult with an advanced solid tumor such as melanoma, head and neck, liver or kidney cancer. Each CDR3 is given with its conserved first and last residue. The D gene is left open where the match is weak. Clone size appears in some rows only: once, few, many, or a class for an expanded clone.

D gene,J gene,clone size,V gene,CDR3 DNA,CDR3 protein
TRBD1,TRBJ1-3,.,TRBV5-1,TGCGCCAGCAGCTCGGGACAGGGAGGAAACACCATATATTTT,CASSSGQGGNTIYF
.,TRBJ1-2,.,TRBV5-6,TGTGCCAGCAGCTTGGAAGGGCTGGGCGGCTACACCTTC,CASSLEGLGGYTF
.,TRBJ1-4,few,TRBV16,TGTGCCAGCAGCCAGTCACGGACGGATAATAATGAAAAACTGTTTTTT,CASSQSRTDNNEKLFF
.,TRBJ1-5,.,TRBV5-6,TGTGCCAGCAGCAAAGGGGTTTGGCAGCCCCAGCATTTT,CASSKGVWQPQHF
.,TRBJ2-1,.,TRBV7-3,TGTGCCAGCAGCCCCGTCCCTCGCTCCTACAATGAGCAGTTCTTC,CASSPVPRSYNEQFF
.,TRBJ2-2,.,TRBV18,TGTGCCAGCTCAGTCCGAGAGTCCGGGGAGCTGTTTTTT,CASSVRESGELFF
TRBD1,TRBJ1-5,.,TRBV6-1,TGTGCCGGCGGGACAGCAGATTTTAGCAATCAGCCCCAGCATTTT,CAGGTADFSNQPQHF
.,TRBJ2-7,once,TRBV5-1,TGCGCCAGCAGCTTTACCGCACAGAAATCCTACGAGCAGTACTTC,CASSFTAQKSYEQYF
.,TRBJ1-1,.,TRBV5-1,TGCGCCAGCAGTGGCAGGGGTAATGGAGGGGAAGCTTTCTTT,CASSGRGNGGEAFF
.,TRBJ1-2,once,TRBV4-2,TGTGCCAGCAGCCAAGATCTTGGCAGGGTGGTCTATGGCTACACCTTC,CASSQDLGRVVYGYTF
.,TRBJ1-3,few,TRBV5-6,TGTGCCAGCAGCTTGGTCGCAGGTCTTGGAAACACCATATATTTT,CASSLVAGLGNTIYF
TRBD2,TRBJ2-3,.,TRBV10-3,TGTGCCCCCCCTCGGACTAGCGGGGGGGACGCTTGTAGCACAGATACGCAGTATTTT,CAPPRTSGGDACSTDTQYF
TRBD1,TRBJ2-7,.,TRBV6-5,TGTGCCAGCAGTTACGGGGGACAGGGCACGCTGTACGAGCAGTACTTC,CASSYGGQGTLYEQYF
TRBD1,TRBJ1-1,.,TRBV7-6,TGTGCCAGCAGCCCACGGACAGGGGCGAACACTGAAGCTTTCTTT,CASSPRTGANTEAFF
TRBD2,TRBJ2-1,few,TRBV5-1,TGCGCCAGCAGCCTGGGGGAGCGGGGGTTCGATGAGCAGTTCTTC,CASSLGERGFDEQFF
.,TRBJ1-5,.,TRBV5-6,TGTGCCAGCAGCTTGGGGCAAGTTCGCCTAAATCAGCCCCAGCATTTT,CASSLGQVRLNQPQHF
TRBD1,TRBJ2-7,.,TRBV27,TGTGCCAGCAGTTCCTCCGGGACAGTGAGCTCCTACGAGCAGTACTTC,CASSSSGTVSSYEQYF
.,TRBJ1-4,.,TRBV10-3,TGTGCCATCAGTCGCCAGGCGGGGGGGATTGAAAAACTGTTTTTT,CAISRQAGGIEKLFF
.,TRBJ2-2,.,TRBV6-1,TGTGCCAGCAGTGAGTTGGCGACGGCCTCGAACACCGGGGAGCTGTTTTTT,CASSELATASNTGELFF
.,TRBJ1-3,once,TRBV15,TGTGCCACCAGCAGAGATATTCGGGCCTCTGGAAACACCATATATTTT,CATSRDIRASGNTIYF
TRBD2,TRBJ2-1,.,TRBV14,TGTGCCAGCAGCCCCCTTGGGGGGGACTACAATGAGCAGTTCTTC,CASSPLGGDYNEQFF
TRBD1,TRBJ1-2,.,TRBV6-1,TGTGCCAGCACCGACGGGACAGGGTCTCTCTACACCTTC,CASTDGTGSLYTF
TRBD1,TRBJ1-2,.,TRBV5-5,TGTGCCAGCAGCCCGGGACAGGGAAACTATGGCTACACCTTC,CASSPGQGNYGYTF
TRBD2,TRBJ2-3,.,TRBV5-8,TGTGCCAGCAGCCGTACTAGCGGTGGCACAGATACGCAGTATTTT,CASSRTSGGTDTQYF
.,TRBJ2-1,.,TRBV6-1,TGTGCCAGCAGTGAAGTTGGGCACGGACTCTACAATGAGCAGTTCTTC,CASSEVGHGLYNEQFF
.,TRBJ1-1,.,TRBV5-1,TGCGCCAGCAGCTTGGATACGGGCATGAACACTGAAGCTTTCTTT,CASSLDTGMNTEAFF
.,TRBJ1-1,.,TRBV7-3,TGTGCCAGCAGCTTAGATCAGGGGCAGGGTGAAGCTTTCTTT,CASSLDQGQGEAFF
.,TRBJ1-1,.,TRBV5-4,TGTGCCAGCAGCTTGGTTGGCGGTGGCACTGAAGCTTTCTTT,CASSLVGGGTEAFF
.,TRBJ2-7,.,TRBV6-5,TGTGCCAGCAGTTCGGGGAACTCCCCAACATACGAGCAGTACTTC,CASSSGNSPTYEQYF
.,TRBJ2-5,.,TRBV6-6,TGTGCCAGCAGTTACTCCTGGGGGGAGACCCAGTACTTC,CASSYSWGETQYF
.,TRBJ1-4,once,TRBV7-2,TGTGCCAGCAGCTCGCGACCTGCAACTAATGAAAAACTGTTTTTT,CASSSRPATNEKLFF
TRBD1,TRBJ2-3,.,TRBV19,TGTGCCAGTACCGGGACAGGGACTACCACAGATACGCAGTATTTT,CASTGTGTTTDTQYF
TRBD2,TRBJ2-2,few,TRBV5-1,TGCGCCAGCAGCTCGGGGGACTATCGCGGGGAGCTGTTTTTT,CASSSGDYRGELFF
TRBD2,TRBJ2-3,.,TRBV2,TGTGCCAGCAGTATACTAGCGGGGGGGGTAGATACGCAGTATTTT,CASSILAGGVDTQYF
TRBD1,TRBJ1-1,.,TRBV6-5,TGTGCCAGCAGTAAAGGGACAGGGAACACTGAAGCTTTCTTT,CASSKGTGNTEAFF
.,TRBJ2-3,.,TRBV10-3,TGTGCCATCAGTGTGGGGACGGATACGCAGTATTTT,CAISVGTDTQYF
.,TRBJ1-5,.,TRBV4-1,TGCGCCAGCAGCCACGCTGCGGACGGAAATCAGCCCCAGCATTTT,CASSHAADGNQPQHF
TRBD1,TRBJ1-2,.,TRBV4-1,TGCGCCAGCAGCCAGGACCCAACGGGGACAGGCCTACACTATGGCTACACCTTC,CASSQDPTGTGLHYGYTF
.,TRBJ1-1,few,TRBV6-1,TGTGCCAGCATTCCGCCATCAGGAGGCACTGAAGCTTTCTTT,CASIPPSGGTEAFF
.,TRBJ2-1,.,TRBV10-3,TGTGCCATCAGTGGTGGACAGGGCGGGGGTGATGAGCAGTTCTTC,CAISGGQGGGDEQFF
.,TRBJ1-2,.,TRBV4-2,TGTGCCAGCAGCCAAGATATACTGAAAGCTAACTATGGCTACACCTTC,CASSQDILKANYGYTF
TRBD1,TRBJ1-2,.,TRBV28,TGTGCCAGCAGCCCAGGGGGGTCGGACTATGGCTACACCTTC,CASSPGGSDYGYTF
.,TRBJ1-1,.,TRBV6-5,TGTGCCAGCAAGGAACTTGGGCGGCTTGAAGCTTTCTTT,CASKELGRLEAFF
TRBD1,TRBJ1-2,.,TRBV27,TGTGCCAGCAGTATTTCCACCCGGGGTGCGGGACAGGGGAGCGGCTACACCTTC,CASSISTRGAGQGSGYTF
.,TRBJ1-1,once,TRBV2,TGTGCCAGCAGGGCAGGGCAGGAATCTGAAGCTTTCTTT,CASRAGQESEAFF